This entry lists 7 T cell receptor beta chains sequenced from one sample in a study of CD8 T cells in ankylosing spondylitis. Whole-study findings and limits: One TCR beta motif, made up of roughly eight highly homologous variants, appeared characteristic of ankylosing spondylitis blood.

Using its own MiXCR run on the 5' RACE reads, TCRdb lists one record per CDR3 protein. The table records over 600,000 distinct CDR3 sequences, roughly 19% of them present only once. For these TCRs, the target antigens are not known. Sequencing was performed on blood, either unsorted or a sorted T cell fraction (not recorded which). The receptor source for this set is a male donor with ankylosing spondylitis.

The rearrangement links TRBV7-9 to TRBJ2-1; 9 bases line up with TRBD1. This CDR3 comprises 14 residues. Germline assignment: CDR1 SEHNR and CDR2 FQNEAQ (reference sequence). J was trimmed by 7 bases and V by 8 bases; bases with no gene match: 9. CDR3: CASPPTGGTNEQFF. In DNA, the CDR3 is TGTGCCAGCCCCCCGACAGGGGGAACGAATGAGCAGTTCTTC.

This chain links TRBV5-1 with TRBJ2-5; 10 bases align to TRBD2. Germline V gene data show CDR1 as SGHRS and CDR2 as YFSETQ. This CDR3 contains 15 residues. V gave up 0 bases and J gave up 9 bases; unmatched junction bases: 8. The CDR3 nucleotides read TGCGCCAGCAGCTTGGCGGCTAGCGGGAGTCCCCCCCAGTACTTC. Translating it yields CASSLAASGSPPQYF. The variable domain in full, completed from reference TRBV5-1 and TRBJ2-5, reads KAGVTQTPRYLIKTRGQQVTLSCSPISGHRSVSWYQQTPGQGLQFLFEYFSETQRNKGNFPGRFSGRQFSNSRSEMNVSTLELGDSALYLCASSLAASGSPPQYFGPGTRLLVL.

This clonotype appeared a few times. The rearrangement uses TRBV7-9 and TRBJ1-1; D might be TRBD1 (5 bases). CDR3 length: 12 amino acids. From germline, CDR1 is SEHNR and CDR2 FQNEAQ (reference sequence). V lost 4 bases and J lost 8, with 11 bases in between. In DNA form, the CDR3 reads TGTGCCAGCAGCTGGGGCGGGGGAGAAGCTTTCTTT. Encoded protein: CASSWGGGEAFF.

V is TRBV5-1 and J is TRBJ1-6, with TRBD1 matching 9 bases. The CDR3 has 17 residues. Trimming took 0 bases from V and 7 from J; bases not matched to a gene: 8. Germline-derived CDR1 and CDR2 are SGHRS and YFSETQ. The CDR3 loop is CASSLGVTTGGNSPLHF. The CDR3 DNA reads TGCGCCAGCAGCTTGGGGGTTACGACAGGGGGAAATTCACCCCTCCACTTT. Combining the CDR3 with reference TRBV5-1 and TRBJ1-6 gives the whole variable domain KAGVTQTPRYLIKTRGQQVTLSCSPISGHRSVSWYQQTPGQGLQFLFEYFSETQRNKGNFPGRFSGRQFSNSRSEMNVSTLELGDSALYLCASSLGVTTGGNSPLHFGNGTRLTVT.

This clonotype was recorded a few times. The CDR3 DNA reads TGTGCCAGCAGCCCCTGGACTAGCGGAGATACGCAGTATTTT. It is translated as CASSPWTSGDTQYF. V and J are TRBV7-9 and TRBJ2-3, with TRBD2 identical over 10 bases. Germline V CDR1 and CDR2: SEHNR, FQNEAQ (reference sequence). V trimming: 5 bases; J trimming: 5 bases; junction bases outside the gene matches: 4. The CDR3 has 14 residues.

This chain joins TRBV28 and TRBJ1-1; D gene unclear. CDR3 length: 14 residues. Germline assignment: CDR1 MDHEN and CDR2 SYDVKM. V dropped 4 bases and J dropped 1 base, with 10 bases sitting between them. Here the CDR3 reads CASSSQGKNTEAFF. CDR3 DNA: TGTGCCAGCAGTTCTCAAGGCAAGAACACTGAAGCTTTCTTT.

V usage is TRBV20-1 and J usage is TRBJ2-7; the match to TRBD1 covers 7 bases. Germline-derived CDR1 and CDR2 are DFQATT and SNEGSKA (reference sequence). This CDR3 has 15 amino acids. Unmatched junction bases numbered 12, after V lost 3 bases and J lost 4 bases. The CDR3 sequence is CSASDLRQGRYEQYF. The CDR3 DNA sequence: TGCAGTGCTAGCGACCTCCGACAGGGACGGTACGAGCAGTACTTC.